The 23 T cell receptor beta chains presented below share a single source sample, sequenced in a study of blood T cell repertoires in COVID-19. The assay was immunoSEQ multiplex PCR, and TCRdb's table has in-frame clones only and misses some. The table shows 150,000 to 200,000 clones, with around nine tenths occurring only once. The sequencing input was peripheral blood. The receptor set was obtained from a man aged 40-49 years with active or convalescent COVID-19.

The chain has TRBV5-1 and TRBJ1-6, with D unresolved. The germline V gene encodes CDR1 SGHRS and CDR2 YFSETQ. V gave up 4 bases and J gave up 8 bases, with 13 bases separating them. The CDR3 runs to 14 residues. The CDR3 sequence: CASSPTGWDSPLHF. As DNA, the CDR3 is TGCGCCAGCAGCCCGACGGGGTGGGATTCACCCCTCCACTTT. Full variable domain (outside the CDR3, taken from reference TRBV5-1 and TRBJ1-6): KAGVTQTPRYLIKTRGQQVTLSCSPISGHRSVSWYQQTPGQGLQFLFEYFSETQRNKGNFPGRFSGRQFSNSRSEMNVSTLELGDSALYLCASSPTGWDSPLHFGNGTRLTVT.

The chain recombines TRBV4-1 with TRBJ2-3; the match to TRBD2 covers 7 bases. Germline V gene data show CDR1 as MGHRA and CDR2 as YSYEKL. Trimming at V came to 0 bases and at J to 0 bases, leaving 15 bases not matched to a gene. The CDR3 spans 20 residues. This CDR3 reads CASSQEGEAGSGSSTDTQYF. The CDR3 DNA sequence: TGCGCCAGCAGCCAAGAGGGGGAAGCGGGGAGCGGATCAAGCACAGATACGCAGTATTTT.

The chain uses TRBV6-2 or TRBV6-3 and TRBJ2-5, with 9 nucleotides matching TRBD1. The CDR3 loop spans 15 amino acids. V trimming: 0 bases; J trimming: 5 bases; junction bases outside the gene matches: 4. In germline, CDR1 is MNHEY, CDR2 SVGEGT. The CDR3 region is CASSYSGTGLETQYF. DNA of the CDR3: TGTGCCAGCAGTTACTCCGGGACAGGGCTGGAGACCCAGTACTTC.

The V gene is TRBV19, the J gene TRBJ2-7; D gene ambiguous. This CDR3 spans 11 amino acids. The V end lost 3 bases, the J end lost 6 bases, and 6 bases lay between the germline ends. Germline V gene lookup returns CDR1 LNHDA and CDR2 SQIVND (reference sequence). The CDR3 DNA sequence: TGTGCCAGTAGTATTGCCAGCGAGCAGTACTTC. Translation gives CASSIASEQYF. Combining the CDR3 with reference TRBV19 and TRBJ2-7 gives the whole variable domain DGGITQSPKYLFRKEGQNVTLSCEQNLNHDAMYWYRQDPGQGLRLIYYSQIVNDFQKGDIAEGYSVSREKKESFPLTVTSAQKNPTAFYLCASSIASEQYFGPGTRLTVT.

The V call is TRBV3-1 (or the pseudogene TRBV3-2), the J call TRBJ2-6, with unresolved D. Trimming cost V 9 bases and J 4 bases, with 10 bases left between them. Germline-derived CDR1 and CDR2 are LGHDT and YNNKEL (reference sequence). The CDR3 covers 13 residues. CDR3 loop: CARQSTGANVLTF. The CDR3 DNA follows: TGTGCCAGACAGTCTACCGGGGCCAACGTCCTGACTTTC.

This chain uses TRBV29-1 with TRBJ2-5, with 7 bases fitting TRBD1. The germline CDR1 and CDR2 sequences are SQVTM and ANQGSEA. Trimming at V came to 7 bases and at J to 1 base, leaving 6 bases not matched to a gene. This CDR3 contains 13 residues. CDR3 amino acids: CSAQGVIQETQYF. For the CDR3, the DNA is TGCAGCGCCCAGGGGGTAATCCAAGAGACCCAGTACTTC.

The chain employs TRBV18 and TRBJ1-2, with 7 positions matching TRBD1. The CDR3 runs to 12 residues. V lost 5 bases to trimming and J lost 8 bases; unmatched junction nucleotides: 5. Germline CDR1 reads KGHSH; CDR2 reads LQKENI. CDR3 bases: TGTGCCAGCTCAAGCTACAGGGGAGGCTACACCTTC. Its protein is CASSSYRGGYTF.

The chain employs TRBV5-5 and TRBJ1-1; weak D call: TRBD1 (5 bases). The V gene's germline CDR1 is SGHKS and CDR2 YYEKEE (reference sequence). The CDR3 is 13 residues long. Trimming removed 1 base at V and 1 base at J, with 5 bases between. DNA of the CDR3: TGTGCCAGCAGCTTGACAGGGAACACTGAAGCTTTCTTT. Translating it yields CASSLTGNTEAFF.

The V gene is TRBV10-2, the J gene TRBJ1-1; 9 bases map to TRBD1. CDR1 is WSHSY, CDR2 SAAADI, per germline. J lost 5 bases, V lost 6 bases, and 4 bases had no gene match. The CDR3 has 13 amino acids. The CDR3 region is CASRWDRVTEAFF. CDR3 nucleotides: TGCGCCAGCAGATGGGACAGGGTAACTGAAGCTTTCTTT.

The chain carries TRBV28 and TRBJ2-1; TRBD2 agrees at 14 bases. This CDR3 comprises 13 residues. The V gene's germline CDR1 is MDHEN and CDR2 SYDVKM. Trimming took 8 bases from V and 8 from J; bases not matched to a gene: 2. This chain's CDR3 is CASGLAGGHEQFF. CDR3 coding DNA: TGTGCCAGCGGACTAGCGGGGGGCCATGAGCAGTTCTTC. The full variable domain, with the rest looked up from reference TRBV28 and TRBJ2-1, is DVKVTQSSRYLVKRTGEKVFLECVQDMDHENMFWYRQDPGLGLRLIYFSYDVKMKEKGDIPEGYSVSREKKERFSLILESASTNQTSMYLCASGLAGGHEQFFGPGTRLTVL.

The chain joins TRBV6-6 to TRBJ1-2; 9 bases line up with TRBD1. V lost 6 bases to trimming and J lost 4 bases; unmatched junction nucleotides: 9. The CDR3 totals 15 residues. Germline CDR1 reads MNHNY; CDR2 reads SVGAGI (reference sequence). The CDR3 DNA reads as TGTGCCAGCAGCCCTCCCCGGGACAGGGTCTATGGCTACACCTTC. This gives the protein CASSPPRDRVYGYTF.

The rearrangement joins TRBV3-1 (or the pseudogene TRBV3-2) to TRBJ1-1, with no clear D. Germline V gene data show CDR1 as LGHDT and CDR2 as YNNKEL (reference sequence). There are 13 residues in the CDR3. V gave up 4 bases and J gave up 3 bases, with 9 bases separating them. CDR3 amino acids: CASSPNIHTEAFF. CDR3 nucleotides: TGTGCCAGCAGCCCCAACATTCACACTGAAGCTTTCTTT.

The chain joins TRBV11-2 to TRBJ1-2; D remains unclear. V was clipped by 0 bases and J by 0 bases, with 5 bases between them. Germline CDR1 and CDR2: SGHAT and FQNNGV. This CDR3 spans 14 amino acids. CDR3 region: CASSLDPSNYGYTF. For the CDR3, the DNA is TGTGCCAGCAGCTTAGATCCCTCTAACTATGGCTACACCTTC.

The rearrangement joins TRBV28 to TRBJ2-7; no firm D call. This CDR3 region has 12 residues. Trimming stripped 3 bases from V and 1 base from J, with 4 bases between. Germline V gene lookup returns CDR1 MDHEN and CDR2 SYDVKM. CDR3 DNA: TGTGCCAGCAGTTTTATGTCCTACGAGCAGTACTTC. Translation gives CASSFMSYEQYF.

The chain links TRBV4-3 to TRBJ2-2; TRBD1 agrees at 10 bases. The V segment lost 3 bases and the J segment 1 base; nucleotides outside the gene matches: 2. This CDR3 contains 16 residues. Germline CDR1 LGHNA, CDR2 YSLEER. CDR3 DNA: TGCGCCAGCAGCCAGGGACAGGGGTTGAACACCGGGGAGCTGTTTTTT. Encoded protein: CASSQGQGLNTGELFF.

V is TRBV19 and J is TRBJ1-1; 8 nucleotides match TRBD1. V was clipped by 6 bases and J by 7 bases; unmatched bases: 13. The V gene's germline CDR1 is LNHDA and CDR2 SQIVND (reference sequence). This CDR3 region has 15 residues. DNA of the CDR3: TGTGCCAGTAGGGGCCCTCAGACAGGGGAGAATGAAGCTTTCTTT. The encoded protein is CASRGPQTGENEAFF.

V is TRBV4-2 and J is TRBJ2-7; TRBD2 is a possible D gene (7 bases). Germline V gene data show CDR1 as LGHNA and CDR2 as YNFKEQ. V lost 5 bases and J lost 3, with 20 bases in between. The CDR3 spans 16 residues. The CDR3 nucleotides are TGTGCCAGCAGCGAGAGCGGGTCGGGGGGCCGCTACGAGCAGTACTTC. It is translated as CASSESGSGGRYEQYF.

J is TRBJ1-2 and V is TRBV19; tentatively, D is TRBD1 (5 bases). Trimming stripped 10 bases from V and 4 bases from J, with 16 bases between. Germline loops: CDR1 LNHDA, CDR2 SQIVND (reference sequence). The CDR3 is 13 amino acids. The chain's CDR3 is CATRGSGGYGYTF. CDR3 coding DNA: TGTGCCACCCGGGGCTCCGGGGGCTATGGCTACACCTTC.

This chain uses TRBV2 with TRBJ2-5; 8 bases agree with TRBD2. Germline loops: CDR1 SNHLY, CDR2 FYNNEI. The CDR3 contains 18 residues. With 3 bases clipped from V and 2 bases from J, the junction kept 14 bases outside the gene matches. The DNA for the CDR3 is TGTGCCAGCAGTGAGGACGGTCCGGGGGGGGAAGTACAAGAGACCCAGTACTTC. It codes for CASSEDGPGGEVQETQYF.

The chain links TRBV6-2 or TRBV6-3 to TRBJ1-6; 9 nucleotides agree with TRBD1. The CDR3 is 16 residues long. Trimming took 0 bases from V and 11 from J; bases not matched to a gene: 8. CDR1 and CDR2 (germline): MNHEY, SVGEGT. CDR3 loop: CASSYSWDRELAPLHF. The DNA of the CDR3 is TGTGCCAGCAGTTACTCGTGGGACAGGGAATTGGCACCCCTCCACTTT.

V and J are TRBV7-2 and TRBJ2-5; TRBD2 matches at 10 bases. The CDR3 contains 15 residues. J was trimmed by 4 bases and V by 6 bases; bases with no gene match: 8. Germline V gene sequence: CDR1 SGHTA, CDR2 FQGNSA. CDR3 protein: CASSPGTSVGETQYF. The CDR3 coding sequence is TGTGCCAGCAGTCCCGGGACTAGCGTTGGAGAGACCCAGTACTTC.

This clone appeared once. The rearrangement joins TRBV19 to TRBJ1-5; TRBD1 might be the D (6 bases). The V gene's germline CDR1 is LNHDA and CDR2 SQIVND (reference sequence). V lost 6 bases to trimming and J lost 0 bases, with 15 bases between them. The CDR3 extends over 16 amino acids. The CDR3 region is CASRGEGGYSNQPQHF. CDR3 bases: TGTGCCAGTAGGGGAGAGGGGGGGTATAGCAATCAGCCCCAGCATTTT.

The chain couples TRBV4-3 to TRBJ1-5, with D unresolved. Trimming shortened V by 0 bases and J by 1 base, and 7 bases separated the two germline ends. The CDR3 length is 15 residues. CDR1 is LGHNA and CDR2 is YSLEER in the germline V gene. Here the CDR3 reads CASSQDWASNQPQHF. CDR3 DNA sequence: TGCGCCAGCAGCCAAGATTGGGCCAGCAATCAGCCCCAGCATTTT.